This is a list of T cell receptor beta chains from one sample in a study of OX40 agonist ivuxolimab in advanced cancers. Method: immunoSEQ multiplex PCR; TCRdb's copy keeps in-frame clones and lacks some. This table holds about 130,000 clones, 80% to 95% found once. Sequencing was performed on CD4+ or CD8+ T cells sorted from blood, taken in a trial of the OX40 agonist ivuxolimab. The receptors were sampled from an adult with an advanced solid tumor such as melanoma, head and neck, liver or kidney cancer. Both conserved end residues are part of each CDR3. D genes are given only for firm matches. Size tells how often a clone was seen (once, few, many) or the class of an expanded clone, and some rows leave it out.

TRBV9	NA	TRBJ2-7	TRBD1	TGTGCCAGCAGCGTTTCCGGGACAGGGGTAGCCTACGAGCAGTACTTC	CASSVSGTGVAYEQYF
TRBV5-1	NA	TRBJ1-5	NA	TGCGCCAGCAGCTTGGATGTAGCTAGCAATCAGCCCCAGCATTTT	CASSLDVASNQPQHF
TRBV5-1	NA	TRBJ2-5	NA	TGCGCCAGCAGCTCAGGGACGGTATACGCGGAGCAGTACTTC	CASSSGTVYAEQYF
TRBV10-3	NA	TRBJ2-1	NA	TGTGCCATCAGTGACCTCGGCTATAATGAGCAGTTCTTC	CAISDLGYNEQFF
TRBV5-1	few	TRBJ1-4	NA	TGCGCCAGCAGCTTGGCTACAGCAACTAATGAAAAACTGTTTTTT	CASSLATATNEKLFF
TRBV19	NA	TRBJ2-1	NA	TGTGCCAGTAGTAGAGAGGTGGGCCTTATCGGTGAGCAGTTCTTC	CASSREVGLIGEQFF
TRBV19	NA	TRBJ1-5	NA	TGTGCCAGTAGTATAGGGCTACAGCCCCAGCATTTT	CASSIGLQPQHF
TRBV19	NA	TRBJ2-4	NA	TGTGCCAGTAGTATAGGTGGACTAGCCAAAAACATTCAGTACTTC	CASSIGGLAKNIQYF
TRBV2	NA	TRBJ1-4	TRBD1	TGTGCCAGCAGGGGAAGGGACAGGGAGGAAAAACTGTTTTTT	CASRGRDREEKLFF
TRBV7-9	NA	TRBJ2-6	TRBD1	TGTGCCAGCAGCTTAGCTCTTCAGGGGGCTAATGGGGCCAACGTCCTGACTTTC	CASSLALQGANGANVLTF
TRBV6-1	NA	TRBJ2-7	TRBD2	TGTGCCAGCAGAGAAATAGCGGGAGCCCTCTCCTACGAGCAGTACTTC	CASREIAGALSYEQYF
TRBV12-5	NA	TRBJ2-7	NA	TGTGCTAGTGGTTTGAACCACGAGCAGTACTTC	CASGLNHEQYF
TRBV11-2	NA	TRBJ2-3	NA	TGTGCCAGCAGCTCAACTAGGCGCACAGATACGCAGTATTTT	CASSSTRRTDTQYF
TRBV27	NA	TRBJ1-2	NA	TGTGCCAGCAGTTTTTCATCCGCGGGCTATGGCTACACCTTC	CASSFSSAGYGYTF
TRBV4-3	NA	TRBJ2-2	NA	TGCGCCAGCAGCCACTCGATTCTGAACACCGGGGAGCTGTTTTTT	CASSHSILNTGELFF
TRBV11-3	NA	TRBJ1-1	NA	TGTGCCAGCAGCTTAGGGCCCGGTGAAGCTTTCTTT	CASSLGPGEAFF
TRBV5-6	NA	TRBJ2-6	NA	TGTGCCAGCAGCTTGGGAACGGGGAACCCTGGGGCCAACGTCCTGACTTTC	CASSLGTGNPGANVLTF
TRBV2	NA	TRBJ1-1	NA	TGTGCCAGCACCCTGGAAGGGAGGGGTGGAAACACTGAAGCTTTCTTT	CASTLEGRGGNTEAFF
TRBV6-6	NA	TRBJ2-3	TRBD2	TGTGCCAGCACCGCAGCGGGAGGGCCTTCAGATACGCAGTATTTT	CASTAAGGPSDTQYF
TRBV29-1	NA	TRBJ1-4	TRBD1	TGCAGCGCAGGGACAGGGGGCGGAACTAATGAAAAACTGTTTTTT	CSAGTGGGTNEKLFF
TRBV19	NA	TRBJ2-6	NA	TGTGCCAGTAGTATAGATGGGTCATCTGGGGCCAACGTCCTGACTTTC	CASSIDGSSGANVLTF
TRBV6-5	NA	TRBJ2-3	NA	TGTGCCAGCAGTCCTGGAATGAGGGGCTCAGATACGCAGTATTTT	CASSPGMRGSDTQYF
TRBV20-1	NA	TRBJ1-4	NA	TGCAGTGCTTCAAACAGGGAAAAACTGTTTTTT	CSASNREKLFF